These T cell receptor beta chains were read from a single sample in a study of regulatory T cells in long-lasting Graves disease. TCRdb reprocessed the multiplex PCR reads via MiXCR and lists one record per CDR3 protein. The repertoire holds under 450,000 distinct CDR3 sequences, with roughly 10% as singletons. In addition, the sample was reused for a study of T cells in Graves' hyperthyroidism and ophthalmopathy.

Sequences were derived from peripheral blood mononuclear cells (PBMCs), sampled at new diagnosis, from a patient treated with antithyroid drugs. These TCRs come from a woman aged 18 to 35 with Graves disease. CDR3s include the opening cysteine and the closing phenylalanine or tryptophan. Fields, in order: J gene, CDR3 length, V gene, D gene, clone size, CDR3 protein, CDR3 DNA. D genes are given only for firm matches. Expanded clones are given a class, and other clones once, few, many or no size at all.

J: TRBJ1-1
length: 13
V: TRBV5-1
D: TRBD1
size: few
CDR3: CASSFDRGIEAFF
DNA: TGCGCCAGCAGCTTCGACAGGGGGATCGAAGCTTTCTTT

J: TRBJ2-1
length: 16
V: TRBV7-9
D: .
size: .
CDR3: CASSPSIGRAINEQFF
DNA: TGTGCCAGCAGCCCCTCAATCGGAAGGGCAATTAATGAGCAGTTCTTC

J: TRBJ2-1
length: 17
V: TRBV6-5
D: .
size: many
CDR3: CASSYSNRVRSYNEQFF
DNA: TGTGCCAGCAGTTACTCGAACAGGGTGAGGTCCTACAATGAGCAGTTCTTC

J: TRBJ2-7
length: 16
V: TRBV7-2
D: .
size: .
CDR3: CASSNYGVFVRYEQYF
DNA: TGTGCCAGCAGTAATTATGGGGTATTTGTTAGGTACGAGCAGTACTTC

J: TRBJ1-1
length: 15
V: TRBV11-2
D: .
size: .
CDR3: CASSLHSNMNTEAFF
DNA: TGTGCCAGCAGCTTACACAGCAACATGAACACTGAAGCTTTCTTT

J: TRBJ2-5
length: 12
V: TRBV20-1
D: .
size: many
CDR3: CSARDRGGTQYF
DNA: TGCAGTGCTAGAGATAGGGGGGGGACCCAGTACTTC

J: TRBJ1-1
length: 15
V: TRBV14
D: .
size: few
CDR3: CASSQGMFMNTEAFF
DNA: TGTGCCAGCAGCCAAGGAATGTTCATGAACACTGAAGCTTTCTTT

J: TRBJ2-5
length: 21
V: TRBV7-9
D: TRBD2
size: .
CDR3: CAIRDTVLAGGPRSLGETQYF
DNA: TGTGCCATCCGGGACACGGTCTTAGCGGGAGGGCCAAGGAGCCTAGGGGAGACCCAGTACTTC

J: TRBJ1-2
length: 15
V: TRBV14
D: .
size: few
CDR3: CASSRVAGDFYGYTF
DNA: TGTGCCAGCAGCCGGGTGGCAGGAGATTTCTATGGCTACACCTTC

J: TRBJ1-2
length: 11
V: TRBV29-1
D: .
size: few
CDR3: CSVEQGYGYTF
DNA: TGCAGCGTTGAACAGGGCTATGGCTACACCTTC

J: TRBJ2-7
length: 13
V: TRBV7-2
D: .
size: .
CDR3: CASNPAGSYEQYF
DNA: TGTGCCAGCAACCCCGCCGGCTCCTACGAGCAGTACTTC

J: TRBJ2-1
length: 14
V: TRBV12-3/TRBV12-4
D: .
size: few
CDR3: CASSPPGAVNEQFF
DNA: TGTGCCAGCAGTCCCCCCGGGGCGGTAAATGAGCAGTTCTTC

J: TRBJ1-4
length: 13
V: TRBV14
D: .
size: many
CDR3: CASSQGADEKLFF
DNA: TGTGCCAGCAGCCAAGGCGCCGATGAAAAACTGTTTTTT

J: TRBJ1-1
length: 13
V: TRBV6-2/TRBV6-3
D: .
size: few
CDR3: CASSYNRITEAFF
DNA: TGTGCCAGCAGTTATAACAGAATCACTGAAGCTTTCTTT

J: TRBJ2-1
length: 14
V: TRBV7-9
D: .
size: few
CDR3: CASSSNTGFSEQFF
DNA: TGTGCCAGCAGCTCAAATACAGGGTTTAGTGAGCAGTTCTTC

J: TRBJ1-1
length: 14
V: TRBV13
D: .
size: many
CDR3: CASSLGQGGAEAFF
DNA: TGTGCCAGCAGCTTGGGACAAGGAGGGGCTGAAGCTTTCTTT

J: TRBJ2-7
length: 14
V: TRBV12-3/TRBV12-4
D: .
size: few
CDR3: CASSFGYLLGEQYF
DNA: TGTGCCAGCAGTTTCGGGTACCTCCTAGGCGAGCAGTACTTC

J: TRBJ1-1
length: 12
V: TRBV6-5
D: .
size: many
CDR3: CASSYSYTEAFF
DNA: TGTGCCAGCAGTTACTCCTACACTGAAGCTTTCTTT